The next 12 T cell receptor beta chains were all read from a single sample in a study of cytomegalovirus exposure and HLA in healthy donors. PCR used 60 Vbeta primers and 13 Jbeta primers. The table came from immunoSEQ multiplex PCR; TCRdb's copy has only in-frame clones and leaves some out. The sample carries over 95,000 clones, more than 75% recorded once. Input material: PBMCs. These receptors were obtained from a woman aged 40 to 49 in good health and CMV-seropositive.

J is TRBJ2-1 and V is TRBV7-9; maybe TRBD2 (5 bases). V lost 4 bases and J lost 8, with 21 bases in between. The CDR3 is 16 residues long. In germline, CDR1 is SEHNR, CDR2 FQNEAQ (reference sequence). The CDR3 reads CASSSPRGGVGYEQFF. CDR3 nucleotide sequence: TGTGCCAGCAGCTCCCCTCGAGGAGGTGTAGGCTATGAGCAGTTCTTC.

The chain joins TRBV19 to TRBJ1-5; the D gene is possibly TRBD1 (6 bases). The germline CDR1 and CDR2 sequences are LNHDA and SQIVND (reference sequence). The CDR3 covers 13 residues. Deletions cut 5 bases from V and 7 bases from J, with 12 bases between. CDR3 loop: CASSRGRGQPQHF. DNA of the CDR3: TGTGCCAGTAGTCGGGGAAGGGGGCAGCCCCAGCATTTT.

The chain has TRBV6-6 and TRBJ2-3; maybe TRBD1 (5 bases). V shed 2 bases and J shed 3 bases, with 9 bases lying between them. This CDR3 has 14 amino acids. CDR1 is MNHNY and CDR2 is SVGAGI in the germline V gene (reference sequence). In DNA, the CDR3 is TGTGCCAGCAGTTACGGCAGGGAAACAGATACGCAGTATTTT. It specifies CASSYGRETDTQYF.

This chain uses TRBV5-1 with TRBJ2-2; 8 nucleotides align to TRBD2. This CDR3 is 15 amino acids long. Per the germline V gene, CDR1 is SGHRS and CDR2 is YFSETQ. J gave up 5 bases and V 3 bases, and 6 bases lay outside the gene matches. The CDR3 DNA is TGCGCCAGCAGCTCAAGCGGGGGACGTACCGGGGAGCTGTTTTTT. Residues: CASSSSGGRTGELFF.

This clone was seen a handful of times. CDR3 DNA sequence: TGTGCCAGCAGCTTAGGGGCAGACAATCAGCCCCAGCATTTT. Translating it yields CASSLGADNQPQHF. V usage is TRBV13 and J usage is TRBJ1-5, with D hard to call. The CDR3 extends over 14 amino acids. Germline lookup yields CDR1 PRHDT and CDR2 FYEKMQ (reference sequence). V was trimmed by 0 bases and J by 3 bases, leaving 6 bases between them.

This rearrangement joins TRBV6-5 to TRBJ1-4; D may be TRBD1 (6 bases). This CDR3 region has 15 residues. Trimming stripped 4 bases from V and 5 bases from J, with 14 bases between. CDR1 is MNHEY and CDR2 is SVGAGI in the germline V gene. The CDR3 bases are TGTGCCAGCAGTTTGATGGGGGGGCCGAATGAAAAACTGTTTTTT. Protein sequence: CASSLMGGPNEKLFF.

V and J are TRBV15 and TRBJ1-5, with D possibly TRBD1 on 6 matching bases. This CDR3 is built from 13 residues. V lost 0 bases to trimming and J lost 7 bases, with 7 bases between them. Germline V lookup: CDR1 LNHNV, CDR2 YYDKDF (reference sequence). DNA of the CDR3: TGTGCCACCAGCAGAGATCAGGGGCAGCCCCAGCATTTT. Its translation is CATSRDQGQPQHF.

The count of this clone is one. Other DNA variants within this sample encode the same CDR3. The chain joins TRBV30 to TRBJ1-2, with a weak D call TRBD1 (5 bases). The CDR3 loop spans 13 amino acids. Germline V lookup: CDR1 GTSNPN, CDR2 SVGIG (reference sequence). The V end lost 0 bases, the J end lost 0 bases, and 5 bases lay between the germline ends. CDR3 nucleotides: TGTGCCTGGAGTGTACAGGCTAACTATGGCTACACCTTC. Encoded protein: CAWSVQANYGYTF.

The chain is built from TRBV4-1 and TRBJ2-5, with 7 positions matching TRBD1. Germline CDR1 MGHRA, CDR2 YSYEKL. Unmatched junction bases numbered 7, after V lost 4 bases and J lost 5 bases. The CDR3 totals 14 residues. The CDR3 protein is CASSRIQGPETQYF. The CDR3 DNA is TGCGCCAGCAGCCGTATACAGGGGCCGGAGACCCAGTACTTC.

The chain recombines TRBV9 with TRBJ1-2, with TRBD1 as a possible D gene (6 bases). The CDR3 has 14 amino acids. Germline CDR1 and CDR2: SGDLS and YYNGEE. V was trimmed by 4 bases and J by 8 bases, leaving 18 bases between them. CDR3 nucleotides: TGTGCCAGCAGCCTCAGGCAGGAAGGGGGAGGCTACACCTTC. Translation gives CASSLRQEGGGYTF.

This chain uses TRBV5-1 with TRBJ1-2, with TRBD1 matching over 10 bases. Germline CDR1 and CDR2: SGHRS and YFSETQ. This CDR3 contains 15 residues. Trimming cost V 2 bases and J 7 bases; bases outside gene matches: 8. The CDR3 here is CASSLLGQGGSGYTF. The CDR3 region has the DNA TGCGCCAGCAGCTTACTTGGACAGGGGGGGAGTGGCTACACCTTC. Looking up the rest from reference TRBV5-1 and TRBJ1-2 gives the full variable domain: KAGVTQTPRYLIKTRGQQVTLSCSPISGHRSVSWYQQTPGQGLQFLFEYFSETQRNKGNFPGRFSGRQFSNSRSEMNVSTLELGDSALYLCASSLLGQGGSGYTFGSGTRLTVV.

The rearrangement uses TRBV10-3 and TRBJ1-3; D perhaps matches TRBD1 (6 bases). The CDR3 covers 15 residues. Trimming pared 3 bases from V and 0 bases from J, leaving 9 bases between. Germline loops: CDR1 ENHRY, CDR2 SYGVKD. The CDR3, as DNA: TGTGCCATCAGTGAAGCAGGGGTCTCTGGAAACACCATATATTTT. It encodes CAISEAGVSGNTIYF.